The clone carrying this T cell receptor beta chain was counted once. The sample originates from a study of blood T cell repertoires in COVID-19. Study-level information: Whether acute or convalescent, the COVID-19 samples came from the United States, Italy and Spain. T cells, B-cell-depleted T cells, or PBMCs supplied cDNA or gDNA.

CDR1 is WNHNN, CDR2 SYGVQD, per germline (reference sequence). The J segment lost 8 bases and the V segment lost 8 bases, leaving 8 bases of the junction unmatched. This CDR3 is 13 amino acids long. In the authors' methods: Amplification of reference gene primers was used by the study to estimate nucleated cell counts. The table came from immunoSEQ multiplex PCR; TCRdb's copy has only in-frame clones and leaves some out. Clone size and V and J calls were adopted from that table, with D and trimming inferred from the DNA. Of about 220,000 clones in the sample, around 82% were seen once. Sequenced sample: peripheral blood. The sequence was obtained from a woman aged 70 to 79 with acute or convalescent COVID-19. The rearrangement uses TRBV10-1 and TRBJ2-3, with 9 nucleotides matching TRBD1. CDR3 coding DNA: TGCGCCAGCGGGGGACAGGGCAGCGGTACGCAGTATTTT. Translating gives CASGGQGSGTQYF.